Below, 29 T cell receptor beta chains from the same sample are listed, as sequenced in a study of Ad26.COV2.S vaccination and SARS-CoV-2 variants. Using immunoSEQ multiplex PCR, the repertoire was profiled, and TCRdb retains in-frame clones only, with some absent. Of about 400,000 clones in the sample, about 92% were seen once. Documented treatment: some 19 received Ad26.COV2.S at low or high dose, single or two shots; about 5 received placebo; per-sample allocation not given. Sampling occurred on day 63 after the first vaccine or placebo injection. Sequencing was performed on peripheral blood, taken in a trial of Ad26.COV2.S vaccine versus placebo. These receptors originate from a person aged 18-65 years who received the Ad26.COV2.S COVID-19 vaccine or a placebo.

V gene TRBV5-4 combines with J gene TRBJ2-2, with 9 bases aligning to TRBD2. The CDR3 runs 16 residues. Losses at the gene ends were 3 bases for V and 4 bases for J; bases not matched to a gene: 7. Germline V gene lookup returns CDR1 SGHNT and CDR2 YYREEE (reference sequence). This CDR3 reads CASSYRRGGGTGELFF. CDR3 coding DNA: TGTGCCAGCAGCTATAGGCGGGGGGGCGGCACCGGGGAGCTGTTTTTT. The whole variable domain, filled in from reference TRBV5-4 and TRBJ2-2, reads ETGVTQSPTHLIKTRGQQVTLRCSSQSGHNTVSWYQQALGQGPQFIFQYYREEENGRGNFPPRFSGLQFPNYSSELNVNALELDDSALYLCASSYRRGGGTGELFFGEGSRLTVL.

CDR3 coding DNA: TGTGCCAGCAGCCTTAAAGAGAACACTGAAGCTTTCTTT. Its protein product is CASSLKENTEAFF. This sequence joins TRBV7-9 and TRBJ1-1, with D unresolved. The length of the CDR3 is 13 residues. V was clipped by 5 bases and J by 1 base, with 8 bases between them. The germline CDR1 and CDR2 sequences are SEHNR and FQNEAQ (reference sequence).

The chain has TRBV7-2 and TRBJ2-1; 9 nucleotides match TRBD2. V gave up 1 base and J gave up 3 bases; unmatched junction bases: 1. This CDR3 comprises 15 residues. Germline-derived CDR1 and CDR2 are SGHTA and FQGNSA. The CDR3 nucleotides read TGTGCCAGCAGCTTAGGACTAGCGGACTACAATGAGCAGTTCTTC. It specifies CASSLGLADYNEQFF. The entire variable domain, with the rest obtained from reference TRBV7-2 and TRBJ2-1, is as follows: GAGVSQSPSNKVTEKGKDVELRCDPISGHTALYWYRQSLGQGLEFLIYFQGNSAPDKSGLPSDRFSAERTGGSVSTLTIQRTQQEDSAVYLCASSLGLADYNEQFFGPGTRLTVL.

This chain links TRBV7-6 with TRBJ2-1; no firm D call. CDR3 length equals 16 residues. Trimming took 0 bases from V and 0 from J, leaving 9 bases between them. From germline, CDR1 is SGHVS and CDR2 FNYEAQ. CDR3 DNA sequence: TGTGCCAGCAGCTTAGCATCCGGAAACTCCTACAATGAGCAGTTCTTC. Translated, it gives CASSLASGNSYNEQFF.

This chain links TRBV7-8 with TRBJ2-7; unclear D gene. This CDR3 spans 11 amino acids. The germline V gene encodes CDR1 SGHVS and CDR2 FQNEAQ. V lost 5 bases to trimming and J lost 1 base, with 3 bases between them. CDR3 bases: TGTGCCAGCAGCGGGTCCTACGAGCAGTACTTC. Translation: CASSGSYEQYF.

The chain recombines TRBV15 with TRBJ2-5; D remains unclear. CDR3 size: 11 residues. Germline V gene data show CDR1 as LNHNV and CDR2 as YYDKDF (reference sequence). Trimming cost V 0 bases and J 5 bases, with 1 base left between them. The CDR3: CATSREETQYF. The CDR3 DNA is TGTGCCACCAGCAGAGAGGAGACCCAGTACTTC.

The chain uses TRBV3-1 (or the pseudogene TRBV3-2) and TRBJ1-4; a weak D match, TRBD1 (5 bases). CDR3 size: 15 residues. Germline assignment: CDR1 LGHDT and CDR2 YNNKEL (reference sequence). V shed 2 bases and J shed 5 bases, with 12 bases lying between them. Written as DNA, the CDR3 is TGTGCCAGCAGCCAACAAGGGGCGAAGAATGAAAAACTGTTTTTT. Amino acids: CASSQQGAKNEKLFF.

CDR3 sequence: CASSVSTDTQYF. CDR3 nucleotides: TGTGCCAGCAGCGTGAGCACAGATACGCAGTATTTT. V is TRBV5-6 and J is TRBJ2-3; D is unclear. This CDR3 contains 12 residues. The V end lost 4 bases, the J end lost 0 bases, and 3 bases lay between the germline ends. Germline values: CDR1 SGHDT, CDR2 YYEEEE.

In regard to this clone: The same CDR3 arises from other DNA sequences in this sample as well. The CDR3 DNA is TGCAGCGTAGTGAGACTAGCGGGGAACACAGATACGCAGTATTTT. Translated: CSVVRLAGNTDTQYF. The rearrangement joins TRBV29-1 to TRBJ2-3; 11 nucleotides line up with TRBD2. Germline V CDR1 and CDR2: SQVTM, ANQGSEA. The CDR3 loop spans 15 amino acids. V lost 6 bases, J lost 2 bases, and 7 bases stayed unmatched.

The chain links TRBV5-4 to TRBJ2-3; 8 bases fit TRBD2. CDR3 length equals 16 residues. In germline, CDR1 is SGHNT, CDR2 YYREEE (reference sequence). J gave up 4 bases and V 0 bases, and 7 bases lay outside the gene matches. CDR3 residues: CASSLALTGGSDTQYF. CDR3 bases: TGTGCCAGCAGCTTGGCCCTAACGGGGGGGTCAGATACGCAGTATTTT. The full variable domain, completed using reference TRBV5-4 and TRBJ2-3, is ETGVTQSPTHLIKTRGQQVTLRCSSQSGHNTVSWYQQALGQGPQFIFQYYREEENGRGNFPPRFSGLQFPNYSSELNVNALELDDSALYLCASSLALTGGSDTQYFGPGTRLTVL.

The chain links TRBV6-6 to TRBJ1-5; D may be TRBD1 (6 bases). CDR3 length: 13 residues. Trimming cost V 6 bases and J 3 bases, with 9 bases left between them. CDR1 and CDR2 from the germline V gene are MNHNY and SVGAGI (reference sequence). The CDR3, as DNA: TGTGCCAGCAGGGGACAATTCAATCAGCCCCAGCATTTT. It translates to CASRGQFNQPQHF.

The V and J genes are TRBV30 and TRBJ1-1; possibly TRBD1 for D (6 bases). Trimming cost V 2 bases and J 8 bases, with 9 bases left between them. Germline loops: CDR1 GTSNPN, CDR2 SVGIG (reference sequence). The CDR3 is made up of 11 amino acids. The CDR3 loop is CAWSNGQEAFF. The DNA of the CDR3 is TGTGCCTGGAGTAACGGACAGGAAGCTTTCTTT.

In regard to this clone: Relative to the germline gene, one junction end is altered; a read error may explain this. The gene calls are TRBV27 and TRBJ1-4, with D unclear. The CDR3 is 15 residues long. CDR1 and CDR2 (germline): MNHEY, SMNVEV (reference sequence). The CDR3 sequence is CASGLLTGPYGKLFF. CDR3 DNA sequence: TGTGCCAGCGGTTTACTGACCGGGCCCTATGGAAAACTGTTTTTT.

This clone is a singleton in its sample. This chain uses TRBV7-9 with TRBJ2-3; 7 nucleotides match TRBD1. The junction had 4 bases not matched to a gene; V was cut back by 5 bases and J by 2 bases. Germline V gives CDR1 SEHNR, CDR2 FQNEAQ (reference sequence). CDR3 length: 14 amino acids. This chain's CDR3 is CASSPGTATDTQYF. DNA for the CDR3: TGTGCCAGCAGCCCCGGGACAGCCACAGATACGCAGTATTTT.

The rearrangement links TRBV13 to TRBJ2-7, with 12 bases lining up with TRBD2. After removal of 0 bases from V and 0 bases from J, the junction contained 3 bases not matched to a gene. Germline lookup yields CDR1 PRHDT and CDR2 FYEKMQ (reference sequence). CDR3 length: 17 amino acids. The CDR3 DNA follows: TGTGCCAGCAGCTTAGGACTAGCGGGGGGAAACTCCTACGAGCAGTACTTC. Its protein product is CASSLGLAGGNSYEQYF.

The rearrangement uses TRBV6-6 and TRBJ1-2; TRBD1 agrees at 7 bases. The CDR3 length is 14 residues. The germline V gene encodes CDR1 MNHNY and CDR2 SVGAGI (reference sequence). J was trimmed by 6 bases and V by 2 bases; bases with no gene match: 6. CDR3 residues: CASSYTGQSHGYTF. CDR3 bases: TGTGCCAGCAGTTACACGGGACAGTCCCATGGCTACACCTTC.

This clone was observed a single time. The V gene is TRBV7-6, the J gene TRBJ2-2; D possibly corresponds to TRBD1 (6 bases). V lost 1 base to trimming and J lost 2 bases, with 14 bases between them. The CDR3 runs 17 residues. Per germline, CDR1 SGHVS and CDR2 FNYEAQ. The CDR3, as DNA: TGTGCCAGCAGCTTAGGAAGGTACAGGGAAAACACCGGGGAGCTGTTTTTT. It yields the protein CASSLGRYRENTGELFF. Variable domain in full (rest from reference TRBV7-6 and TRBJ2-2): GAGVSQSPRYKVTKRGQDVALRCDPISGHVSLYWYRQALGQGPEFLTYFNYEAQQDKSGLPNDRFSAERPEGSISTLTIQRTEQRDSAMYRCASSLGRYRENTGELFFGEGSRLTVL.

The gene calls are TRBV20-1 and TRBJ2-7, with D perhaps matching TRBD1 or TRBD2 (5 bases each). CDR1 DFQATT and CDR2 SNEGSKA come from the germline V gene (reference sequence). The CDR3 runs to 14 residues. The V end was cut by 3 bases, the J end by 4 bases, with 16 bases between. The CDR3 nucleotides are TGCAGTGCTAGTTACGGGGCGATGGCGTACGAGCAGTACTTC. Translating gives CSASYGAMAYEQYF.

The V and J genes are TRBV19 and TRBJ2-5; 7 positions agree with TRBD2. Per germline, CDR1 LNHDA and CDR2 SQIVND (reference sequence). This CDR3 has 13 residues. The V and J ends lost 5 bases and 2 bases, in that order; junction bases with no gene match: 2. The CDR3 here is CASSFGGQETQYF. CDR3 coding DNA: TGTGCCAGTAGTTTCGGGGGGCAAGAGACCCAGTACTTC.

The chain uses TRBV21-1 and TRBJ1-1. TRBV21-1 is an annotated pseudogene. The CDR3 contains 17 residues. The CDR3 DNA is TGTGCCAGCAGCAAAAGTCATTTTAGGGTTACGAACACTGAAGCTTTCTTT. It translates to CASSKSHFRVTNTEAFF.

This sequence joins TRBV5-5 and TRBJ2-7; TRBD2 aligns across 9 bases. This CDR3 has 14 amino acids. The V gene's germline CDR1 is SGHKS and CDR2 YYEKEE (reference sequence). Trimming at V came to 2 bases and at J to 3 bases, leaving 3 bases not matched to a gene. The CDR3 DNA reads TGTGCCAGCAGCTTTGCGGGGGGGAGCTACGAGCAGTACTTC. Amino acid sequence: CASSFAGGSYEQYF. Combining the CDR3 with reference TRBV5-5 and TRBJ2-7 gives the whole variable domain DAGVTQSPTHLIKTRGQQVTLRCSPISGHKSVSWYQQVLGQGPQFIFQYYEKEERGRGNFPDRFSARQFPNYSSELNVNALLLGDSALYLCASSFAGGSYEQYFGPGTRLTVT.

This chain connects TRBV27 to TRBJ2-7; the match to TRBD1 covers 9 bases. J lost 7 bases, V lost 6 bases, and 7 bases had no gene match. From germline, CDR1 is MNHEY and CDR2 SMNVEV (reference sequence). This CDR3 is 13 amino acids long. CDR3: CASRTGGSREQYF. CDR3 nucleotides: TGTGCCAGCAGGACAGGGGGATCGAGGGAGCAGTACTTC.

Note on this clone: The sample contains more than one DNA sequence encoding this CDR3. The chain employs TRBV30 and TRBJ1-1; D remains unclear. V shed 0 bases and J shed 1 base, with 6 bases lying between them. This CDR3 has 13 residues. The germline gives CDR1 GTSNPN, CDR2 SVGIG (reference sequence). CDR3 protein: CAWSVLKNTEAFF. As DNA, the CDR3 is TGTGCCTGGAGTGTACTCAAGAACACTGAAGCTTTCTTT. Filled out from reference TRBV30 and TRBJ1-1, the complete variable domain reads SQTIHQWPATLVQPVGSPLSLECTVEGTSNPNLYWYRQAAGRGLQLLFYSVGIGQISSEVPQNLSASRPQDRQFILSSKKLLLSDSGFYLCAWSVLKNTEAFFGQGTRLTVV.

The chain links TRBV7-8 to TRBJ1-2; 7 positions agree with TRBD1. V trimming: 5 bases; J trimming: 0 bases; junction bases outside the gene matches: 21. This CDR3 spans 20 amino acids. Germline CDR1 and CDR2: SGHVS and FQNEAQ. CDR3 residues: CASSRDGLALGTEANYGYTF. As DNA, the CDR3 is TGTGCCAGCAGCCGGGACGGGCTTGCATTGGGGACAGAAGCTAACTATGGCTACACCTTC.

There are a few counts of this clone. The CDR3 DNA sequence: TGTGCCAGCTCACCTAAAGAGACCCAGTACTTC. Residues: CASSPKETQYF. The chain uses TRBV18 and TRBJ2-5; D remains unclear. Per the germline V gene, CDR1 is KGHSH and CDR2 is LQKENI. Trimming shortened V by 3 bases and J by 3 bases, and 2 bases separated the two germline ends. This CDR3 has 11 residues.

The V and J genes are TRBV2 and TRBJ1-5; D call uncertain. The germline gives CDR1 SNHLY, CDR2 FYNNEI. The CDR3 is made up of 13 amino acids. With 7 bases removed from V and 3 bases from J, the gap between germline ends came to 10 bases. In DNA, the CDR3 is TGTGCCAGCATTCTACACCTCAATCAGCCCCAGCATTTT. Its translation: CASILHLNQPQHF. Complete variable domain (other parts from reference TRBV2 and TRBJ1-5): EPEVTQTPSHQVTQMGQEVILRCVPISNHLYFYWYRQILGQKVEFLVSFYNNEISEKSEIFDDQFSVERPDGSNFTLKIRSTKLEDSAMYFCASILHLNQPQHFGDGTRLSIL.

This chain connects TRBV7-7 to TRBJ2-5; the D gene is possibly TRBD2 (5 bases). CDR1 is SSHAT, CDR2 FNYEAQ, per germline (reference sequence). The length of the CDR3 is 13 residues. V lost 5 bases and J lost 5, with 12 bases in between. CDR3 nucleotide sequence: TGTGCCAGCAGCCTACGGGGTACGGAGACCCAGTACTTC. It translates to CASSLRGTETQYF.

The chain couples TRBV6-5 to TRBJ2-7; D gene ambiguous. This CDR3 has 14 amino acids. With 4 bases removed from V and 0 bases from J, the gap between germline ends came to 10 bases. The germline V gene has CDR1 MNHEY and CDR2 SVGAGI. The CDR3 coding sequence is TGTGCCAGCAGTTTCTCAGCGAACTCCTACGAGCAGTACTTC. It codes for CASSFSANSYEQYF.

A single count supports this clone. The rearrangement joins TRBV3-1 (or the pseudogene TRBV3-2) to TRBJ2-2; weak D call: TRBD2 (6 bases). The V gene lost 1 base and the J gene lost 0 bases, with 12 bases spanning the gap. There are 17 residues in the CDR3. Germline V lookup: CDR1 LGHDT, CDR2 YNNKEL (reference sequence). The DNA of the CDR3 is TGTGCCAGCAGCCAAGGAATCTCGGGGGCGAACACCGGGGAGCTGTTTTTT. This translates into CASSQGISGANTGELFF.